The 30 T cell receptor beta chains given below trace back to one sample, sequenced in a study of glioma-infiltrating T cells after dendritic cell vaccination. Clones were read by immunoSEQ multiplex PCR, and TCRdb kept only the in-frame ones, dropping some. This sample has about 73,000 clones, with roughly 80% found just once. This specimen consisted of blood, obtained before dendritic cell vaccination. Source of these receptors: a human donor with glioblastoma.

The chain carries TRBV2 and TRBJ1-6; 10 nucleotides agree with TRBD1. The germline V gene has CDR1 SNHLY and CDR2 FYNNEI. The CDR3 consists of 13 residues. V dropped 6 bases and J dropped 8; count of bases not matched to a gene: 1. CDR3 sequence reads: CASRGTGDSPLHF. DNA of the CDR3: TGTGCCAGCAGGGGGACAGGGGATTCACCCCTCCACTTT.

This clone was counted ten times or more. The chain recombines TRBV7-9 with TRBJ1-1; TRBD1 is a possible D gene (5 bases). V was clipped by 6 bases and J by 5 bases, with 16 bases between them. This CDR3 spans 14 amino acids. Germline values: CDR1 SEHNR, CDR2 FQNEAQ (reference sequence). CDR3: CASSPLRGGTEAFF. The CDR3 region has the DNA TGTGCCAGCAGTCCCCTGAGGGGAGGGACTGAAGCTTTCTTT.

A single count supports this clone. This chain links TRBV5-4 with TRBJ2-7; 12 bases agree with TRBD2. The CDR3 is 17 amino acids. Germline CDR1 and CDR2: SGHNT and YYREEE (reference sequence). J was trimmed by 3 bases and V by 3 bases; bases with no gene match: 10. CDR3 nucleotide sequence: TGTGCCAGCAGCTCTCTCCTCCTAGCGGGAGGGCTCTACGAGCAGTACGTC. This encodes CASSSLLLAGGLYEQYV.

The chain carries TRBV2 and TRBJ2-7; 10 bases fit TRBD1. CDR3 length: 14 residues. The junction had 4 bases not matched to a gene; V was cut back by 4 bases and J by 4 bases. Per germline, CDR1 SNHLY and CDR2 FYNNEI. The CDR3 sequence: CASSVRTGGYEQYF. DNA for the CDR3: TGTGCCAGCAGTGTCCGGACAGGGGGTTACGAGCAGTACTTC.

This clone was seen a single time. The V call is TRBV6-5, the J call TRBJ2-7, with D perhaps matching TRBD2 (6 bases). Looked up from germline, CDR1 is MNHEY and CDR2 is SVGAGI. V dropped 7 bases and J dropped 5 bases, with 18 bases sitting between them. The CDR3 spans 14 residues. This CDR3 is CASTPDGTLDEQYF. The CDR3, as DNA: TGTGCCAGCACCCCGGACGGGACTCTCGACGAGCAGTACTTC.

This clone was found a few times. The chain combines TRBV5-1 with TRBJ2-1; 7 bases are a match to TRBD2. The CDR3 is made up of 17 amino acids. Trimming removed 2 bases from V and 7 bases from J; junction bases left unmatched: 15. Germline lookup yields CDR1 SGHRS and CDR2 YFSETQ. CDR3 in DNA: TGCGCCAGCAGCTTTAGACTAGCTAGGATTGGATTAAATGAGCAGTTCTTC. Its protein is CASSFRLARIGLNEQFF.

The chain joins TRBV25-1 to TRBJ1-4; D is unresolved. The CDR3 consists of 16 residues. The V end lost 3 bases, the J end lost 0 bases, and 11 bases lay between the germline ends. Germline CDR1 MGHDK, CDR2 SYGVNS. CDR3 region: CASSEALISTNEKLFF. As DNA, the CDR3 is TGTGCCAGCAGTGAGGCCCTCATCTCAACTAATGAAAAACTGTTTTTT.

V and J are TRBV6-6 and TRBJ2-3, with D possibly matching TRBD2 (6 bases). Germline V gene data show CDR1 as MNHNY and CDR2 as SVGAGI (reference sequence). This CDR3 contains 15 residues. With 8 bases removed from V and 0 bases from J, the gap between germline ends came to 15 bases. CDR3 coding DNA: TGTGCCAGCCAGAGGCCCAGCGGGAGCACAGATACGCAGTATTTT. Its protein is CASQRPSGSTDTQYF.

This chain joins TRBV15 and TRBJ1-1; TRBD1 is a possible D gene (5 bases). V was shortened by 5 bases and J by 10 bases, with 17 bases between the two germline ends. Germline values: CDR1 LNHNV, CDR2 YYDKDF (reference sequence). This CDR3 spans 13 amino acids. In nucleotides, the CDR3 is TGTGCCACCAGCCAGGGCCCTGCTCGAGGAGCTTTCTTT. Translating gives CATSQGPARGAFF.

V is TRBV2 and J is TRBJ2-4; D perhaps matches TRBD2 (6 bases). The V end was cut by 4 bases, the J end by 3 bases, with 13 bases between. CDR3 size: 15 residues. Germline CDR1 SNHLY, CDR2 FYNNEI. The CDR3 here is CASSVGGFGKNIQYF. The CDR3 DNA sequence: TGTGCCAGCAGTGTCGGGGGTTTCGGCAAAAACATTCAGTACTTC.

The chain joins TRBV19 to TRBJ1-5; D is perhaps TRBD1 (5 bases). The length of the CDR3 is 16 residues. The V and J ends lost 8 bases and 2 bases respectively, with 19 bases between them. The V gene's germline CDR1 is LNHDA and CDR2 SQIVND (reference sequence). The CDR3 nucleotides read TGTGCCAGTCACCGGCGGGGGACCGGCGGCAATCAGCCCCAGCATTTT. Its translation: CASHRRGTGGNQPQHF.

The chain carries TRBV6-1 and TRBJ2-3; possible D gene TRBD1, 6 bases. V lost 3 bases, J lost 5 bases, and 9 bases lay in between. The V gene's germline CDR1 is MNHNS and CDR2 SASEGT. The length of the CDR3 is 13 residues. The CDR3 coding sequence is TGTGCCAGCAGTGAGGGGGCGAGAGATACGCAGTATTTT. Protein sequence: CASSEGARDTQYF.

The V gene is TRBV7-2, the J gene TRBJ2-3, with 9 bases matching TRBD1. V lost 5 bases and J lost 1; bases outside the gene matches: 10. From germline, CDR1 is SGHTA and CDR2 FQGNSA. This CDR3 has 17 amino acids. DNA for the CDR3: TGTGCCAGCAGCCCGGGGACAGGGAGGGGAGGCACAGATACGCAGTATTTT. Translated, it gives CASSPGTGRGGTDTQYF.

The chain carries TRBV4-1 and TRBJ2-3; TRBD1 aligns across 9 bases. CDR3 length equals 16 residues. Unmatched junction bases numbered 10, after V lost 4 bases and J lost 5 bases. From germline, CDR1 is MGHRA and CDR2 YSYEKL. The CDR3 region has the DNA TGCGCCAGCAGCCTACCACAGACAGGGGGTGTAGATACGCAGTATTTT. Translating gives CASSLPQTGGVDTQYF.

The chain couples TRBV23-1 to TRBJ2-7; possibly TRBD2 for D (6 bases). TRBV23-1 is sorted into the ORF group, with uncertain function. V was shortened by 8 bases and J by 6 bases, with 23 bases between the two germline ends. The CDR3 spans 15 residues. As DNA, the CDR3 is TGCGCCAGCCGGGCGGGGTTAAACCCCCGAGGCGAGCAGTACTTC. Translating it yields CASRAGLNPRGEQYF.

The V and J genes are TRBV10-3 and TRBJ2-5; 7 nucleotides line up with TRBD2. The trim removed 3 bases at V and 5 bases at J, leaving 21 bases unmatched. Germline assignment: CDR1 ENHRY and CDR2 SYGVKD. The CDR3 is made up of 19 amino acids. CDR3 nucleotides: TGTGCCATCAGTGATTTTGCGGGAGCCCCACCTGGGGGGTCGGAGACCCAGTACTTC. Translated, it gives CAISDFAGAPPGGSETQYF.

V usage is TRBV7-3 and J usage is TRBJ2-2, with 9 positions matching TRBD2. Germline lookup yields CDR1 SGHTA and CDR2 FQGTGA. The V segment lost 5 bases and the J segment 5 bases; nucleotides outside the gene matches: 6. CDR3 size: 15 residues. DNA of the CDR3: TGTGCCAGCAGCCCGGGACTAGCCGGGACCGGGGAGCTGTTTTTT. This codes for CASSPGLAGTGELFF.

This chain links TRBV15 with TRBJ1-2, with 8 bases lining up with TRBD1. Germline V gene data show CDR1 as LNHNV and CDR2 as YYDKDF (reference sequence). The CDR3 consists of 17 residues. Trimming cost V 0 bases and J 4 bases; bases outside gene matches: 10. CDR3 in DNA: TGTGCCACCAGCAGAGACCAGACAGGGGCGTCGGGCTATGGCTACACCTTC. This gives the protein CATSRDQTGASGYGYTF.

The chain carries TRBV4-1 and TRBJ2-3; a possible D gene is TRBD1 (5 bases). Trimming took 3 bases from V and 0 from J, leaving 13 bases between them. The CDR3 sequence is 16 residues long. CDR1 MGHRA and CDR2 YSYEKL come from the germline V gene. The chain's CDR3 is CASSHWARQSTDTQYF. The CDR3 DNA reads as TGCGCCAGCAGCCATTGGGCCCGACAGAGCACAGATACGCAGTATTTT.

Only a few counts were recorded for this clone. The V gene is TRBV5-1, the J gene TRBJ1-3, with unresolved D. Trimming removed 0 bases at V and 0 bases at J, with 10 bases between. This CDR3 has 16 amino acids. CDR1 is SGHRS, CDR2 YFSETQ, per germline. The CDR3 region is CASSLGSRPSGNTIYF. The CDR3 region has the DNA TGCGCCAGCAGCTTGGGATCCAGGCCCTCTGGAAACACCATATATTTT.

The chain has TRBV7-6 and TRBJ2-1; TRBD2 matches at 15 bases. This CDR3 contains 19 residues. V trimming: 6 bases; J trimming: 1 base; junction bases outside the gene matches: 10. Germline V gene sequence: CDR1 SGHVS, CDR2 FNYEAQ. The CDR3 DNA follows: TGTGCCAGCAGTGGGACTAGCGGGAGGAGTAGTAAGTCCTACAATGAGCAGTTCTTC. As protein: CASSGTSGRSSKSYNEQFF.

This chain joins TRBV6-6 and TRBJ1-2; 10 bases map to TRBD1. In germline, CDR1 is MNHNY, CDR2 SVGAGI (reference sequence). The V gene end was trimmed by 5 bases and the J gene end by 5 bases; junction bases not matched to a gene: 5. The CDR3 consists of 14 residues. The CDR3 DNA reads TGTGCCAGCAGTCCCCGACAGGGGGCTTATGGCTACACCTTC. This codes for CASSPRQGAYGYTF.

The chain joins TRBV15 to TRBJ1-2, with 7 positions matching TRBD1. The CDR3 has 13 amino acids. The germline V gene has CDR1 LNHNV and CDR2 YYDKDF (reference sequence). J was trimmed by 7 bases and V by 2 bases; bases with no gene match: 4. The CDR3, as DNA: TGTGCCACCAGCAGATTCGACAGGGTTGGCTACACCTTC. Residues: CATSRFDRVGYTF.

Here the CDR3 DNA reads TGTGCCAGTCAGGCGGGAGGGTATACCGGGGAGCTGTTTTTT. It encodes CASQAGGYTGELFF. This chain joins TRBV19 and TRBJ2-2, with 9 bases lining up with TRBD2. The germline CDR1 and CDR2 sequences are LNHDA and SQIVND (reference sequence). Trimming removed 8 bases from V and 5 bases from J; junction bases left unmatched: 6. CDR3 size: 14 residues.

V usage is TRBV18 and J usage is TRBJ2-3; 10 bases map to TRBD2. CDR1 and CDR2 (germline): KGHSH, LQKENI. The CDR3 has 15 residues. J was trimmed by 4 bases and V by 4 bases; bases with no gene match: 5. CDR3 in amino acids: CASSQSSGRADTQYF. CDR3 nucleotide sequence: TGTGCCAGCTCACAGTCTAGCGGGAGAGCAGATACGCAGTATTTT.

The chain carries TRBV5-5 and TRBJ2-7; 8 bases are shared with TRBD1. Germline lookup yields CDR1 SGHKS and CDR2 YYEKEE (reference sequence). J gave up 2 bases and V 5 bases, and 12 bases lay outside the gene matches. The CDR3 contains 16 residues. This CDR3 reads CASRMGQDGSAYEQYF. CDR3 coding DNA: TGTGCCAGCAGGATGGGACAGGACGGCTCGGCCTACGAGCAGTACTTC.

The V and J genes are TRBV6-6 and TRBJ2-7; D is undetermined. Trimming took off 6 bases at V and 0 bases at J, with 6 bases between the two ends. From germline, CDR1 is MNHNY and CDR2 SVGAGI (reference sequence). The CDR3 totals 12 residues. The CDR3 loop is CASSPSSYEQYV. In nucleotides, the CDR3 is TGTGCCAGCAGCCCTAGCTCCTACGAGCAGTACGTC.

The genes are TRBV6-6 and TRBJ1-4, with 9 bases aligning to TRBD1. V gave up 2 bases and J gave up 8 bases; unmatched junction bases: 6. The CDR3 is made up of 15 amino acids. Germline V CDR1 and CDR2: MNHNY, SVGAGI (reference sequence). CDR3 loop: CASSYRQGGGEKLFF. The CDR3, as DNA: TGTGCCAGCAGTTACAGACAGGGGGGAGGCGAAAAACTGTTTTTT.

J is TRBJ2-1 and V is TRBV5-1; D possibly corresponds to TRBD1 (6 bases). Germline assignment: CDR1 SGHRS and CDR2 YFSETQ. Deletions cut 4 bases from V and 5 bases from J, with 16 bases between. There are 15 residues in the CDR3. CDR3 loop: CASSIPRTVDNEQFF. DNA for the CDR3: TGCGCCAGCAGCATCCCAAGGACAGTCGACAATGAGCAGTTCTTC.

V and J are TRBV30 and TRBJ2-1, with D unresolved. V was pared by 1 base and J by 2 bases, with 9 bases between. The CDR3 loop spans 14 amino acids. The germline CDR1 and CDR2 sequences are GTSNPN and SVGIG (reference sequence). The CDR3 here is CAWSATRTYNEQFF. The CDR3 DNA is TGTGCCTGGAGTGCAACGAGAACCTACAATGAGCAGTTCTTC.